A single sample gave rise to the 24 T cell receptor beta chains below, sequenced in a study of blood T cell repertoires in COVID-19. Using immunoSEQ multiplex PCR, the repertoire was profiled, and TCRdb retains in-frame clones only, with some absent. The sample includes some 44,000 clones, 92% of them seen just once. Material for sequencing was peripheral blood. The receptors here all came from a man aged 50 or older with active COVID-19.

The gene calls are TRBV30 and TRBJ2-2; possibly TRBD2 for D (5 bases). This CDR3 is 15 amino acids long. Germline loops: CDR1 GTSNPN, CDR2 SVGIG (reference sequence). Trimming shortened V by 3 bases and J by 4 bases, and 15 bases separated the two germline ends. DNA for the CDR3: TGTGCCTGGAGGGTCGAGGGCGCCCCCACCGGGGAGCTGTTTTTT. Its protein is CAWRVEGAPTGELFF. Using reference TRBV30 and TRBJ2-2 for the parts outside the CDR3, the full variable domain is SQTIHQWPATLVQPVGSPLSLECTVEGTSNPNLYWYRQAAGRGLQLLFYSVGIGQISSEVPQNLSASRPQDRQFILSSKKLLLSDSGFYLCAWRVEGAPTGELFFGEGSRLTVL.

CDR3 nucleotide sequence: TGTGCCAGCAGCTTAACAGGGCCCCAAGAAAAACTGTTTTTT. Protein sequence: CASSLTGPQEKLFF. This chain connects TRBV2 to TRBJ1-4; TRBD1 might be the D (6 bases). In germline, CDR1 is SNHLY, CDR2 FYNNEI. V lost 6 bases to trimming and J lost 8 bases, with 16 bases between them. CDR3 size: 14 residues.

This clone has only a few counts. This chain connects TRBV3-1 (or the pseudogene TRBV3-2) to TRBJ1-1; TRBD1 matches 9 bases. CDR3 length equals 17 residues. Unmatched junction bases numbered 11, after V lost 1 base and J lost 5 bases. Germline values: CDR1 LGHDT, CDR2 YNNKEL (reference sequence). Here the CDR3 DNA reads TGTGCCAGCAGCCAAGGACTACAGGGGGCGAGAGGTACTGAAGCTTTCTTT. Translation: CASSQGLQGARGTEAFF.

The J gene is TRBJ2-7, the V gene TRBV12-3 or TRBV12-4; the D is unclear. The CDR3 is 11 amino acids. Trimming took off 8 bases at V and 4 bases at J, with 9 bases between the two ends. The CDR3 sequence: CASGQVYEQYF. The DNA for the CDR3 is TGTGCCAGCGGCCAAGTTTACGAGCAGTACTTC.

The chain couples TRBV9 to TRBJ1-2; 9 positions agree with TRBD1. Germline values: CDR1 SGDLS, CDR2 YYNGEE. The V gene end was trimmed by 3 bases and the J gene end by 0 bases; junction bases not matched to a gene: 3. CDR3 size: 15 residues. In DNA form, the CDR3 reads TGTGCCAGCAGCGCCGGGACAGGGACTAACTATGGCTACACCTTC. Translated: CASSAGTGTNYGYTF.

As DNA, the CDR3 is TGCAGTGCTAGTTCGGGGACTAGCGGGCAGTTCTTC. Translated, it gives CSASSGTSGQFF. The chain links TRBV20-1 to TRBJ2-1; 11 bases fit TRBD2. The CDR3 contains 12 residues. Germline V gene data show CDR1 as DFQATT and CDR2 as SNEGSKA (reference sequence). With 3 bases clipped from V and 12 bases from J, the junction kept 4 bases outside the gene matches.

The chain couples TRBV11-1 to TRBJ2-1; D uncertain. The germline gives CDR1 SGHAT, CDR2 FQDESV (reference sequence). V was cut by 1 base and J by 5 bases, with 6 bases left in between. This CDR3 comprises 13 residues. This chain's CDR3 is CASSLGRNNEQFF. CDR3 nucleotide sequence: TGTGCCAGCAGCTTAGGGCGGAACAATGAGCAGTTCTTC. The full variable domain, completed using reference TRBV11-1 and TRBJ2-1, is EAEVAQSPRYKITEKSQAVAFWCDPISGHATLYWYRQILGQGPELLVQFQDESVVDDSQLPKDRFSAERLKGVDSTLKIQPAELGDSAMYLCASSLGRNNEQFFGPGTRLTVL.

The chain recombines TRBV5-1 with TRBJ2-7; D uncertain. Germline V gene lookup returns CDR1 SGHRS and CDR2 YFSETQ. The V gene lost 1 base and the J gene lost 4 bases, with 6 bases spanning the gap. The CDR3 is 12 amino acids. The CDR3 region has the DNA TGCGCCAGCAGCTTGACAACGTACGAGCAGTACTTC. It codes for CASSLTTYEQYF.

This chain joins TRBV3-1 (or the pseudogene TRBV3-2) and TRBJ2-7, with 10 nucleotides matching TRBD2. The germline CDR1 and CDR2 sequences are LGHDT and YNNKEL (reference sequence). V shed 3 bases and J 5 bases; nucleotides not matched to a gene: 4. This CDR3 region has 14 residues. The CDR3 DNA is TGTGCCAGCAGCCAGCTAGCGGGAGTCCACGAGCAGTACTTC. This codes for CASSQLAGVHEQYF.

This sequence joins TRBV28 and TRBJ1-1; 11 bases map to TRBD1. V shed 3 bases and J 5 bases; nucleotides not matched to a gene: 8. The germline V gene encodes CDR1 MDHEN and CDR2 SYDVKM. The CDR3 is 16 amino acids. CDR3 sequence reads: CASSLWTGGVETEAFF. CDR3 nucleotides: TGTGCCAGCAGTTTGTGGACAGGGGGCGTAGAAACTGAAGCTTTCTTT.

This clone was seen only once. V usage is TRBV5-1 and J usage is TRBJ2-5; 7 bases align to TRBD1. J lost 4 bases, V lost 2 bases, and 11 bases had no gene match. From germline, CDR1 is SGHRS and CDR2 YFSETQ. The CDR3 has 16 residues. CDR3 sequence reads: CASSFRPSTGRETQYF. CDR3 DNA sequence: TGCGCCAGCAGCTTCCGTCCTTCGACAGGGAGAGAGACCCAGTACTTC.

The chain links TRBV7-9 to TRBJ2-3, with 9 bases lining up with TRBD1. Germline V gene data show CDR1 as SEHNR and CDR2 as FQNEAQ (reference sequence). CDR3 length: 15 amino acids. V trimming: 3 bases; J trimming: 6 bases; junction bases outside the gene matches: 7. CDR3 DNA: TGTGCCAGCAGCTTGGGGGGGACAGGGATGGATACGCAGTATTTT. As protein: CASSLGGTGMDTQYF.

This chain uses TRBV11-1 with TRBJ1-1; D might be TRBD1 (5 bases). The V gene's germline CDR1 is SGHAT and CDR2 FQDESV (reference sequence). There are 15 residues in the CDR3. V was cut by 3 bases and J by 1 base, with 12 bases left in between. CDR3 nucleotide sequence: TGTGCCAGCAGCTTTAGTGACAGACCGAACACTGAAGCTTTCTTT. It encodes CASSFSDRPNTEAFF.

V is TRBV9 and J is TRBJ2-5, with 9 bases identical to TRBD2. The germline gives CDR1 SGDLS, CDR2 YYNGEE. V lost 6 bases, J lost 5 bases, and 11 bases stayed unmatched. The CDR3 sequence is 15 residues long. For the CDR3, the DNA is TGTGCCAGCACCCAGGGGAGCGGGAGGCTCGAGACCCAGTACTTC. Amino acids: CASTQGSGRLETQYF.

V usage is TRBV7-9 and J usage is TRBJ1-2; tentative D call: TRBD1 (6 bases). Per the germline V gene, CDR1 is SEHNR and CDR2 is FQNEAQ (reference sequence). Trimming stripped 3 bases from V and 8 bases from J, with 10 bases between. The CDR3 spans 12 residues. CDR3 sequence (DNA): TGTGCCAGCAGCTTTCGGGACACAGGCTACACCTTC. Residues: CASSFRDTGYTF.

The chain uses TRBV27 and TRBJ1-2; TRBD1 matches at 8 bases. V lost 6 bases and J lost 2; bases outside the gene matches: 5. CDR1 and CDR2 (germline): MNHEY, SMNVEV (reference sequence). The CDR3 contains 14 residues. CDR3 nucleotides: TGTGCCAGCAGCCGACAGGGGAGGAACTATGGCTACACCTTC. It codes for CASSRQGRNYGYTF.

The chain employs TRBV29-1 and TRBJ2-7; D perhaps matches TRBD2 (5 bases). Germline V gene lookup returns CDR1 SQVTM and CDR2 ANQGSEA. V dropped 4 bases and J dropped 7 bases, with 14 bases sitting between them. The CDR3 is made up of 12 amino acids. CDR3: CSVASGSREQYF. The DNA of the CDR3 is TGCAGCGTTGCGTCGGGAAGTAGGGAGCAGTACTTC.

The CDR3 protein is CASSLSDSSSYEQYF. CDR3 sequence (DNA): TGTGCCAGCAGCTTATCCGACTCGAGCTCCTACGAGCAGTACTTC. The rearrangement links TRBV11-2 to TRBJ2-7; no clear D gene. CDR1 and CDR2 from the germline V gene are SGHAT and FQNNGV. V was shortened by 2 bases and J by 0 bases, with 11 bases between the two germline ends. CDR3 length: 15 amino acids. The variable domain in full, completed from reference TRBV11-2 and TRBJ2-7, reads EAGVAQSPRYKIIEKRQSVAFWCNPISGHATLYWYQQILGQGPKLLIQFQNNGVVDDSQLPKDRFSAERLKGVDSTLKIQPAKLEDSAVYLCASSLSDSSSYEQYFGPGTRLTVT.

The V and J genes are TRBV5-1 and TRBJ2-2; possibly TRBD2 for D (6 bases). This CDR3 region has 15 residues. The V gene's germline CDR1 is SGHRS and CDR2 YFSETQ. The V and J ends lost 0 bases and 7 bases respectively, with 13 bases between them. CDR3 region: CASSLALAVGGELFF. Written as DNA, the CDR3 is TGCGCCAGCAGCTTGGCACTAGCTGTCGGCGGGGAGCTGTTTTTT.

This chain links TRBV27 with TRBJ1-2; 7 bases fit TRBD1. Trimming at V came to 5 bases and at J to 3 bases, leaving 9 bases not matched to a gene. Germline-derived CDR1 and CDR2 are MNHEY and SMNVEV (reference sequence). CDR3 size: 15 residues. CDR3 in DNA: TGTGCCAGCAGTCTTAAGACAGGGCGTCACTATGGCTACACCTTC. Its translation: CASSLKTGRHYGYTF.

V is TRBV7-9 and J is TRBJ1-1; perhaps TRBD1 as D (5 bases). The CDR3 spans 15 residues. The ends were cut back, 5 bases at V and 1 base at J, with 14 bases in the middle. CDR1 and CDR2 from the germline V gene are SEHNR and FQNEAQ (reference sequence). CDR3 sequence: CASSQGDSRNTEAFF. CDR3 DNA: TGTGCCAGCAGCCAAGGGGACTCCCGGAACACTGAAGCTTTCTTT.

The V and J genes are TRBV29-1 and TRBJ2-7; TRBD2 matches at 12 bases. This CDR3 has 15 residues. With 7 bases clipped from V and 5 bases from J, the junction kept 12 bases outside the gene matches. CDR1 is SQVTM and CDR2 is ANQGSEA in the germline V gene. The DNA for the CDR3 is TGCAGCGCCGCTACTCTAGCGGGAGGGCCCAACGAGCAGTACTTC. Translation: CSAATLAGGPNEQYF.

The gene calls are TRBV24-1 and TRBJ2-3, with 10 bases identical to TRBD2. Germline V gene sequence: CDR1 KGHDR, CDR2 SFDVKD. The J segment lost 3 bases and the V segment lost 3 bases, leaving 5 bases of the junction unmatched. This CDR3 has 16 amino acids. The chain's CDR3 is CATSDATSGTTDTQYF. Written as DNA, the CDR3 is TGTGCCACCAGTGATGCCACTAGCGGGACTACAGATACGCAGTATTTT.

This clone has only one observation. The rearrangement joins TRBV11-2 to TRBJ2-1; no firm D call. The CDR3 loop spans 15 amino acids. V shed 0 bases and J shed 4 bases, with 10 bases lying between them. Germline V gene lookup returns CDR1 SGHAT and CDR2 FQNNGV. CDR3: CASSLERLRYNEQFF. For the CDR3, the DNA is TGTGCCAGCAGCTTAGAACGACTCCGGTACAATGAGCAGTTCTTC.